This TCR beta chain was observed in a study of patients and donors after allogeneic stem cell transplantation. From germline, CDR1 is SNHLY and CDR2 FYNNEI. The CDR3 loop spans 13 amino acids. MiXCR was run by TCRdb on the RT-PCR reads, yielding one entry per CDR3 protein. The sample holds about 960,000 distinct CDR3 sequences; around 17% are singletons and the top ten take roughly 6.4%. As regards this clonotype: The junction differs from germline at one of its ends, possibly a read error.

V gene TRBV2 combines with J gene TRBJ1-2, with D perhaps TRBD1 (5 bases). Specimen: blood, either unsorted or a sorted T cell fraction (not recorded which). This clonotype was sampled from a human donor who was either an allogeneic HSCT recipient or a stem cell or donor lymphocyte infusion donor (not recorded which). It is not recorded whose cells these are; they may come from a transplant donor. CDR3 residues: CASREGAGYGYTF. CDR3 in DNA: TGTGCCAGCAGGGAAGGGGCTGGCTATGGCTACACCTTC.